These 12 T cell receptor beta chains originate from one sample sequenced in a study of circulating CD8 cells and anti-PD-1 response in melanoma. Each library started from about 15 ng of total RNA using the QIAseq Immune Repertoire TCR panel. TCRdb called the reads again in MiXCR, with one record for every CDR3 protein. The data hold about 390 distinct CDR3 sequences, with approximately 10% observed a single time. Sorting of live CD3+CD8+TCRalphabeta+ cells by PD-1 and/or TIGIT gave four subsets. The sequencing here drew on CD8+ T cells from PBMCs, taken at baseline or after one month of anti-PD-1 therapy (not recorded which). The receptor source for this set is a human donor with melanoma.

The rearrangement links TRBV7-6 to TRBJ2-7, with 8 positions matching TRBD2. After removal of 5 bases from V and 4 bases from J, the junction contained 10 bases not matched to a gene. Germline CDR1 is SGHVS and CDR2 is FNYEAQ. The CDR3 is 15 amino acids. DNA of the CDR3: TGTGCCAGCAGCCCCCGGGCCGGGACTAGTTACGAGCAGTACTTC. It encodes CASSPRAGTSYEQYF.

By share, this clonotype ranks as medium-sized. The chain carries TRBV10-3 and TRBJ1-2; D remains unclear. The CDR3 runs 11 residues. CDR1 ENHRY and CDR2 SYGVKD come from the germline V gene. Trimming stripped 3 bases from V and 8 bases from J, with 7 bases between. The CDR3 bases are TGTGCCATCAGTGAACCGGTGGGCTACACCTTC. Translated: CAISEPVGYTF.

In this sample, this clonotype is large. This chain joins TRBV5-1 and TRBJ2-3; D is undetermined. CDR3 length equals 14 residues. V was shortened by 0 bases and J by 3 bases, with 8 bases between the two germline ends. Per germline, CDR1 SGHRS and CDR2 YFSETQ. The CDR3 sequence is CASSLDATTDTQYF. CDR3 DNA sequence: TGCGCCAGCAGCTTGGATGCGACTACAGATACGCAGTATTTT.

By frequency in the sample, this clonotype is hyperexpanded. The CDR3 spells CASSGSDPGELFF. The CDR3 DNA reads as TGTGCCAGCAGCGGTAGCGACCCCGGGGAGCTGTTTTTT. The chain has TRBV9 and TRBJ2-2, with D maybe TRBD2 (5 bases). Trimming cost V 3 bases and J 6 bases, with 9 bases left between them. CDR1 is SGDLS and CDR2 is YYNGEE in the germline V gene. The CDR3 length is 13 residues.

This clonotype is medium-sized. The rearrangement uses TRBV29-1 and TRBJ1-1; TRBD1 aligns across 8 bases. CDR1 is SQVTM, CDR2 ANQGSEA, per germline. The junction had 2 bases not matched to a gene; V was cut back by 4 bases and J by 1 base. The CDR3 has 13 amino acids. For the CDR3, the DNA is TGCAGCGTTGCAGGGGGCAAGAACACTGAAGCTTTCTTT. It yields the protein CSVAGGKNTEAFF.

This clonotype ranks as large. V gene TRBV19 combines with J gene TRBJ1-1, with D unclear. The CDR3 has 14 residues. Germline CDR1 is LNHDA and CDR2 is SQIVND (reference sequence). V dropped 5 bases and J dropped 0 bases, with 10 bases sitting between them. The CDR3 DNA reads as TGTGCCAGTAGTCCTCTGACTGTGAACACTGAAGCTTTCTTT. Its translation is CASSPLTVNTEAFF.

The chain carries TRBV5-6 and TRBJ2-1, with D perhaps TRBD1 or TRBD2 (5 bases each). Germline V CDR1 and CDR2: SGHDT, YYEEEE. This CDR3 is built from 18 residues. V was clipped by 5 bases and J by 4 bases, with 25 bases between them. CDR3 sequence: CASSRLISGTEAYNEQFF. The CDR3 coding sequence is TGTGCCAGCAGTCGTCTCATTTCCGGGACGGAGGCTTACAATGAGCAGTTCTTC.

A word on this clonotype: The CDR3 does not end in the conserved phenylalanine or tryptophan, so this is likely a read error. This chain joins TRBV20-1 and TRBJ2-1, with TRBD1 identical over 9 bases. CDR1 DFQATT and CDR2 SNEGSKA come from the germline V gene (reference sequence). The CDR3 is 15 amino acids. V dropped 3 bases and J dropped 7; count of bases not matched to a gene: 10. The CDR3 DNA sequence: TGCAGTGCTAGTGGGGACAGGGAAGTTTCGAATGAGCAGTTCCTC. Protein sequence: CSASGDREVSNEQFL.

This clonotype is large in the sample. V usage is TRBV7-3 and J usage is TRBJ1-5; no clear D. With 5 bases removed from V and 2 bases from J, the gap between germline ends came to 10 bases. The CDR3 is 14 residues long. CDR1 is SGHTA and CDR2 is FQGTGA in the germline V gene. The CDR3: CASSPSGGNQPQHF. For the CDR3, the DNA is TGTGCCAGCAGCCCGAGTGGTGGCAATCAGCCCCAGCATTTT.

The chain is built from TRBV5-5 and TRBJ1-4, with D possibly TRBD1 on 5 matching bases. Germline loops: CDR1 SGHKS, CDR2 YYEKEE (reference sequence). V gave up 3 bases and J gave up 3 bases, with 12 bases separating them. The CDR3 extends over 15 amino acids. CDR3 region: CASSSPGTSNEKLFF. As DNA, the CDR3 is TGTGCCAGCAGCTCCCCCGGGACGTCTAATGAAAAACTGTTTTTT. Complete variable domain (other parts from reference TRBV5-5 and TRBJ1-4): DAGVTQSPTHLIKTRGQQVTLRCSPISGHKSVSWYQQVLGQGPQFIFQYYEKEERGRGNFPDRFSARQFPNYSSELNVNALLLGDSALYLCASSSPGTSNEKLFFGSGTQLSVL.

By proportion, this clonotype is hyperexpanded. The V call is TRBV27, the J call TRBJ2-5; D unclear. Trimming removed 5 bases at V and 1 base at J, with 8 bases between. There are 13 residues in the CDR3. The germline V gene encodes CDR1 MNHEY and CDR2 SMNVEV (reference sequence). Here the CDR3 reads CASSRVVQETQYF. DNA for the CDR3: TGTGCCAGCAGTCGGGTAGTCCAAGAGACCCAGTACTTC.

This clonotype is categorized as large (0.1 to 1%). This sequence joins TRBV19 and TRBJ1-1; D not certain. CDR1 is LNHDA and CDR2 is SQIVND in the germline V gene (reference sequence). Trimming pared 1 base from V and 6 bases from J, leaving 3 bases between. This CDR3 has 11 residues. CDR3 bases: TGTGCCAGTAGTATAGCCTCTGAAGCTTTCTTT. This encodes CASSIASEAFF. The variable domain in full, completed from reference TRBV19 and TRBJ1-1, reads DGGITQSPKYLFRKEGQNVTLSCEQNLNHDAMYWYRQDPGQGLRLIYYSQIVNDFQKGDIAEGYSVSREKKESFPLTVTSAQKNPTAFYLCASSIASEAFFGQGTRLTVV.